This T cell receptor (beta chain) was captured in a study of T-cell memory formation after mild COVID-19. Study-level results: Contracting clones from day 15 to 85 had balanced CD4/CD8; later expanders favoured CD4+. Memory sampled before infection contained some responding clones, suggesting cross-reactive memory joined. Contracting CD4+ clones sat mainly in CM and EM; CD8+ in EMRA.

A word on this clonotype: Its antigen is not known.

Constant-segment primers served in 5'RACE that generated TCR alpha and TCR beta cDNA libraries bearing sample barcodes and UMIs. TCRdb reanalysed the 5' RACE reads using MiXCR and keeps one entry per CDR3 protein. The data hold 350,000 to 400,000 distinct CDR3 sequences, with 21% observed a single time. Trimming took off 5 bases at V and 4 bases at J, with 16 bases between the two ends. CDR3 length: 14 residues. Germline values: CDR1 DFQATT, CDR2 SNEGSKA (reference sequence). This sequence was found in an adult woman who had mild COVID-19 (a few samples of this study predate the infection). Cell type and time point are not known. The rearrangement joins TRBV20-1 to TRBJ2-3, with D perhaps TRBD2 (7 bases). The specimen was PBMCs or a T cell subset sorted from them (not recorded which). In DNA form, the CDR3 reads TGCAGTGCTCCTCCTGGGGGGGGGCCAGATACGCAGTATTTT. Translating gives CSAPPGGGPDTQYF.